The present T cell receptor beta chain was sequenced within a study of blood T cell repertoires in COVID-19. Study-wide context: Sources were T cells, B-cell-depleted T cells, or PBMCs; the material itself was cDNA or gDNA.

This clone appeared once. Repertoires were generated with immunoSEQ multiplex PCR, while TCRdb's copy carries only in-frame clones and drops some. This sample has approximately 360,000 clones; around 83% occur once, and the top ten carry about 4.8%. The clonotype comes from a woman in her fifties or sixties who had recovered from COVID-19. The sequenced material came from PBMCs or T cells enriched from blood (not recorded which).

CDR3 in DNA: TGCGCCAGCAGCTATTACGACAGACACTCCTACAATGAGCAGTTCTTC. Translated: CASSYYDRHSYNEQFF. The chain links TRBV5-1 to TRBJ2-1; TRBD1 is a possible D gene (5 bases). V lost 3 bases to trimming and J lost 0 bases, with 13 bases between them. The V gene's germline CDR1 is SGHRS and CDR2 YFSETQ. CDR3 length: 16 residues.